This T cell receptor beta chain derives from a study of T-cell reconstitution after alpha-beta-depleted transplantation in children. Regarding the study as a whole: Most T-cell counts and diversity one year after the transplant came from T cells that were newly produced.

The V segment lost 6 bases and the J segment 1 base; nucleotides outside the gene matches: 9. The germline gives CDR1 MGHRA, CDR2 YSYEKL. The CDR3 totals 16 residues. For TCRbeta, the library was prepared with unique molecular identifiers. TCRdb reprocessed the PCR reads with MiXCR, giving one entry per CDR3 protein. The top ten clones hold about 35% of a sample with approximately 500,000 distinct CDR3 sequences, 25% to 30% of them seen once. About this clonotype itself: Its matching antigen is unknown.

This clonotype was sampled from a boy under two years old with Wiskott-Aldrich syndrome, due to receive a stem cell transplant. The material sequenced was PBMCs, taken before TCRalphabeta/CD19-depleted stem cell transplant. The chain joins TRBV4-1 to TRBJ2-1, with 7 nucleotides matching TRBD1. The CDR3 loop reads CASSSTGSGSYNEQFF. The CDR3 nucleotides are TGCGCCAGCAGTTCGACAGGGTCTGGGTCCTACAATGAGCAGTTCTTC.